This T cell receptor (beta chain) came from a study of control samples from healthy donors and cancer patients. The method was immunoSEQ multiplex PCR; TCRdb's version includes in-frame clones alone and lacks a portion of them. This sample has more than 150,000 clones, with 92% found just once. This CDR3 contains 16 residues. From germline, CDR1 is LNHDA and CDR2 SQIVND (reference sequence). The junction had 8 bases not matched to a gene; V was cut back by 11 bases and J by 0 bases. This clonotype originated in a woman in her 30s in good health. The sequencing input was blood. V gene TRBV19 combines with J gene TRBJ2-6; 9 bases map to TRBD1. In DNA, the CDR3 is TGTGCCGCCTCCGGGACAGGGACCTCTGGGGCCAACGTCCTGACTTTC. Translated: CAASGTGTSGANVLTF.